Listed below are T cell receptor beta chains from one sample, sequenced in a study of shared clonotypes between healthy human individuals. Clones were sequenced by immunoSEQ multiplex PCR, and TCRdb holds only the in-frame ones, with some missing. The sample contains about 590,000 clones, around 95% of which appear only once. Sequencing input: naive CD8+ T cells sorted from blood. These receptors all come from a woman in her twenties or thirties in good health. CDR3s include the opening cysteine and the closing phenylalanine or tryptophan. Fields, in order: CDR3 length, clone size, J gene, D gene, V gene, CDR3 DNA, CDR3 protein. D genes are given only for firm matches. The listing skips clone size in some rows; elsewhere it reads once, few, many or a size class.

len: 15; abundance: .; j_gene: TRBJ2-1; d_gene: .; v_gene: TRBV11-2; CDR3nt: TGTGCCAGCAGCTTTAGGGGGGGCTCCTACAATGAGCAGTTCTTC; CDR3aa: CASSFRGGSYNEQFF
len: 14; abundance: .; j_gene: TRBJ2-3; d_gene: .; v_gene: TRBV5-4; CDR3nt: TGTGCCAGCAGCTCTGATAGGGCAAGAGATACGCAGTATTTT; CDR3aa: CASSSDRARDTQYF
len: 15; abundance: .; j_gene: TRBJ1-5; d_gene: .; v_gene: TRBV19; CDR3nt: TGTGCCAGTAGTGACTCATTGTACGGGAGATGGGCCCAGCATTTT; CDR3aa: CASSDSLYGRWAQHF
len: 14; abundance: .; j_gene: TRBJ2-5; d_gene: TRBD1; v_gene: TRBV28; CDR3nt: TGTGCCAGCAGTTTGAGACAGGGCCAAGAGACCCAGTACTTC; CDR3aa: CASSLRQGQETQYF
len: 16; abundance: .; j_gene: TRBJ2-7; d_gene: .; v_gene: TRBV7-9; CDR3nt: TGTGCCAGCAGCCCCCTTTCGATGGCGGGAATCTACGAGCAGTACTTC; CDR3aa: CASSPLSMAGIYEQYF
len: 17; abundance: .; j_gene: TRBJ2-2; d_gene: .; v_gene: TRBV28; CDR3nt: TGTGCCAGCAGTTTAAAAGTAGTGGACAGCTACACCGGGGAGCTGTTTTTT; CDR3aa: CASSLKVVDSYTGELFF
len: 15; abundance: .; j_gene: TRBJ1-5; d_gene: TRBD1; v_gene: TRBV27; CDR3nt: TGTGCCAGCAGAGAGGGACAGCTCCTTAATCAGCCCCAGCATTTT; CDR3aa: CASREGQLLNQPQHF
len: 13; abundance: once; j_gene: TRBJ2-1; d_gene: TRBD2; v_gene: TRBV18; CDR3nt: TGTGCCAGCTCACCCGGCGGGGGCAATGAGCAGTTCTTC; CDR3aa: CASSPGGGNEQFF
len: 14; abundance: .; j_gene: TRBJ2-7; d_gene: TRBD2; v_gene: TRBV28; CDR3nt: TGTGCCAGCAGTTTAGAGGGGACTATGTACGAGCAGTACTTC; CDR3aa: CASSLEGTMYEQYF
len: 12; abundance: .; j_gene: TRBJ1-1; d_gene: .; v_gene: TRBV28; CDR3nt: TGTGCCAGCAAAGGGTGGGTCACTGAAGCTTTCTTT; CDR3aa: CASKGWVTEAFF
len: 14; abundance: .; j_gene: TRBJ2-2; d_gene: .; v_gene: TRBV29-1; CDR3nt: TGCAGCGTTGAAGGGTTGGGGGTCCCCGGGGAGCTGTTTTTT; CDR3aa: CSVEGLGVPGELFF
len: 16; abundance: .; j_gene: TRBJ2-5; d_gene: TRBD2; v_gene: TRBV13; CDR3nt: TGTGCCAGCAGCTTCCAACTAGCGGGAAGACAAGAGACCCAGTACTTC; CDR3aa: CASSFQLAGRQETQYF
len: 14; abundance: .; j_gene: TRBJ2-7; d_gene: .; v_gene: TRBV7-9; CDR3nt: TGTGCCAGCAGCACACGAACTAGGGGCTACGAGCAGTACTTC; CDR3aa: CASSTRTRGYEQYF
len: 13; abundance: .; j_gene: TRBJ2-7; d_gene: .; v_gene: TRBV15; CDR3nt: TGTGCCACCAGCAGAGGTCGAGGCTACGAGCAGTACTTC; CDR3aa: CATSRGRGYEQYF
len: 17; abundance: once; j_gene: TRBJ2-1; d_gene: TRBD2; v_gene: TRBV11-2; CDR3nt: TGTGCCAGCAGCTTAGTAAACTTAGCGGGAGACTACAATGAGCAGTTCTTC; CDR3aa: CASSLVNLAGDYNEQFF
len: 11; abundance: .; j_gene: TRBJ2-7; d_gene: .; v_gene: TRBV20-1; CDR3nt: TGCAGTGCTAATACAGGGCCCGAGCAGTACTTC; CDR3aa: CSANTGPEQYF
len: 11; abundance: .; j_gene: TRBJ2-1; d_gene: TRBD1; v_gene: TRBV7-9; CDR3nt: TGTGCCCCGGGACAGTACAATGAGCAGTTCTTC; CDR3aa: CAPGQYNEQFF
len: 14; abundance: .; j_gene: TRBJ1-2; d_gene: .; v_gene: TRBV19; CDR3nt: TGTGCCAGTAGTATGGCCTTAATGGGCTATGGCTACACCTTC; CDR3aa: CASSMALMGYGYTF
len: 15; abundance: once; j_gene: TRBJ2-1; d_gene: .; v_gene: TRBV4-2; CDR3nt: TGTGCCAGCAGCCAAGATTCGGGACTTCACAATGAGCAGTTCTTC; CDR3aa: CASSQDSGLHNEQFF
len: 13; abundance: .; j_gene: TRBJ2-7; d_gene: .; v_gene: TRBV7-3; CDR3nt: TGTGCCAGCAGCTTAACGGGGGAAGGCGAGCAGTACTTC; CDR3aa: CASSLTGEGEQYF
len: 18; abundance: .; j_gene: TRBJ2-7; d_gene: TRBD1; v_gene: TRBV6-1; CDR3nt: TGTGCCAGCAGTGAAGCGCACGGGACAGGTAGCAGCTCCTACGAGCAGTACTTC; CDR3aa: CASSEAHGTGSSSYEQYF
len: 14; abundance: .; j_gene: TRBJ2-5; d_gene: .; v_gene: TRBV29-1; CDR3nt: TGCAGCGTTGATCTCTCAAGAACCCAAGAGACCCAGTACTTC; CDR3aa: CSVDLSRTQETQYF
len: 17; abundance: .; j_gene: TRBJ2-1; d_gene: .; v_gene: TRBV29-1; CDR3nt: TGCAGCGTTGAACGTACGGGCTGGGAGGGGGCTTACAATGAGCAGTTCTTC; CDR3aa: CSVERTGWEGAYNEQFF
len: 12; abundance: once; j_gene: TRBJ2-7; d_gene: .; v_gene: TRBV9; CDR3nt: TGTGCCAGCAGCCGTGGGGGATACGAGCAGTACTTC; CDR3aa: CASSRGGYEQYF
len: 15; abundance: .; j_gene: TRBJ2-7; d_gene: TRBD1; v_gene: TRBV6-6; CDR3nt: TGTGCCAGCAGTTACTTCTCACAGGGGGATTACGAGCAGTACTTC; CDR3aa: CASSYFSQGDYEQYF
len: 14; abundance: .; j_gene: TRBJ2-5; d_gene: .; v_gene: TRBV19; CDR3nt: TGTGCCAGTAGTATTTTTGCAGGACAAGAGACCCAGTACTTC; CDR3aa: CASSIFAGQETQYF
len: 14; abundance: .; j_gene: TRBJ2-5; d_gene: TRBD2; v_gene: TRBV7-9; CDR3nt: TGTGCCAGCAGCGGTTACAGCGGGAGCGGGACCCAGTACTTC; CDR3aa: CASSGYSGSGTQYF
len: 13; abundance: .; j_gene: TRBJ1-2; d_gene: .; v_gene: TRBV27; CDR3nt: TGTGCCAGCAGTTTATCAGTGAACTATGGCTACACCTTC; CDR3aa: CASSLSVNYGYTF
len: 9; abundance: once; j_gene: TRBJ1-1; d_gene: .; v_gene: TRBV19; CDR3nt: TGTGCCAGTAAAACTGAAGCTTTCTTT; CDR3aa: CASKTEAFF
len: 17; abundance: .; j_gene: TRBJ1-1; d_gene: TRBD1; v_gene: TRBV11-2; CDR3nt: TGTGCCAGCAGCCAAGGACAGGGATACGAAATGAACACTGAAGCTTTCTTT; CDR3aa: CASSQGQGYEMNTEAFF
len: 11; abundance: .; j_gene: TRBJ2-7; d_gene: TRBD2; v_gene: TRBV9; CDR3nt: TGTGCCATTTCCGGGAGGGATGAGCAGTACTTC; CDR3aa: CAISGRDEQYF
len: 14; abundance: once; j_gene: TRBJ1-5; d_gene: TRBD1; v_gene: TRBV27; CDR3nt: TGTGCCAGCAGTCCAGGACAGGTGAATCAGCCCCAGCATTTT; CDR3aa: CASSPGQVNQPQHF
len: 12; abundance: .; j_gene: TRBJ1-5; d_gene: .; v_gene: TRBV5-8; CDR3nt: TGTGCCAGCAGCTTGACCGGCGGGCCCCAGCATTTT; CDR3aa: CASSLTGGPQHF
len: 14; abundance: .; j_gene: TRBJ2-3; d_gene: .; v_gene: TRBV6-6; CDR3nt: TGTGCCAGCAGTGGGGACTCCTACACAGATACGCAGTATTTT; CDR3aa: CASSGDSYTDTQYF
len: 12; abundance: .; j_gene: TRBJ2-7; d_gene: .; v_gene: TRBV14; CDR3nt: TGTGCCAGCAGCCAAGATTTGCGCGAGCAGTACTTC; CDR3aa: CASSQDLREQYF
len: 19; abundance: .; j_gene: TRBJ2-7; d_gene: TRBD2; v_gene: TRBV2; CDR3nt: TGTGCCAGCAGTGTTCACGAGCGAGCGGGAGGGCCGGTGGGTTACGAGCAGTACTTC; CDR3aa: CASSVHERAGGPVGYEQYF
len: 19; abundance: .; j_gene: TRBJ2-1; d_gene: TRBD2; v_gene: TRBV28; CDR3nt: TGTGCCAGCAGTTTCCTCGAGGGGGTAGCGGGAGGGACCTACAATGAGCAGTTCTTC; CDR3aa: CASSFLEGVAGGTYNEQFF
len: 15; abundance: .; j_gene: TRBJ2-5; d_gene: TRBD2; v_gene: TRBV5-4; CDR3nt: TGTGCCAGCAGCTTGGCCACGGCGGGAGTAATAAGGCAGTACTTC; CDR3aa: CASSLATAGVIRQYF
len: 16; abundance: .; j_gene: TRBJ2-1; d_gene: TRBD2; v_gene: TRBV6-4; CDR3nt: TGTGCCAGCAGTGACGAACTAGCGGGAGGTCTGAGTGAGCAGTTCTTC; CDR3aa: CASSDELAGGLSEQFF